A selection of T cell receptor beta chains follows, all from one sample in a study of cytomegalovirus exposure and HLA in healthy donors. The repertoire was sequenced with immunoSEQ multiplex PCR; TCRdb's copy has only in-frame clones and lacks some. The table shows roughly 150,000 clones, with 76% occurring only once. Sequencing was done on a sample of PBMCs. The receptors here all came from a male donor in good health and CMV-seronegative. Both conserved end residues are part of each CDR3. Fields, in order: V gene, clone size, D gene, J gene, CDR3 protein, CDR3 DNA. The D gene is left open where the match is weak. Where a row states a size, it is once, few, many or the class of an expanded clone; other rows omit it.

V gene: TRBV2; clone size: NA; D gene: NA; J gene: TRBJ2-3; CDR3 protein: CATSRDTQYF; CDR3 DNA: TGTGCCACCAGTCGGGATACGCAGTATTTT
V gene: TRBV5-1; clone size: NA; D gene: NA; J gene: TRBJ2-1; CDR3 protein: CASSVYNEQFF; CDR3 DNA: TGCGCCAGCAGCGTATACAATGAGCAGTTCTTC
V gene: TRBV9; clone size: NA; D gene: TRBD2; J gene: TRBJ2-1; CDR3 protein: CASSAGGAGYNEQFF; CDR3 DNA: TGTGCCAGCAGCGCCGGGGGGGCCGGATACAATGAGCAGTTCTTC
V gene: TRBV5-1; clone size: few; D gene: TRBD1; J gene: TRBJ2-5; CDR3 protein: CASSYPPVGQPFWETQYF; CDR3 DNA: TGCGCCAGCAGCTACCCCCCGGTGGGACAGCCCTTTTGGGAGACCCAGTACTTC
V gene: TRBV11-3; clone size: once; D gene: NA; J gene: TRBJ2-5; CDR3 protein: CASSAPLLVAGETQYF; CDR3 DNA: TGTGCCAGCTCGGCCCCCCTGCTAGTTGCGGGAGAGACCCAGTACTTC
V gene: TRBV9; clone size: few; D gene: NA; J gene: TRBJ2-6; CDR3 protein: CASSDERRSGANVLTF; CDR3 DNA: TGTGCCAGCAGCGATGAGAGGCGCTCTGGGGCCAACGTCCTGACTTTC
V gene: TRBV28; clone size: NA; D gene: TRBD1; J gene: TRBJ2-7; CDR3 protein: CASSHAGTGGHEQYF; CDR3 DNA: TGTGCCAGCAGCCACGCCGGGACAGGGGGACACGAGCAGTACTTC
V gene: TRBV28; clone size: few; D gene: TRBD1; J gene: TRBJ1-5; CDR3 protein: CASSGQGYLGNQPQHF; CDR3 DNA: TGTGCCAGCAGCGGACAGGGGTATCTCGGCAATCAGCCCCAGCATTTT
V gene: TRBV19; clone size: NA; D gene: TRBD1; J gene: TRBJ2-2; CDR3 protein: CASSISGTANTGELFF; CDR3 DNA: TGTGCCAGTAGCATCTCCGGGACAGCGAACACCGGGGAGCTGTTTTTT
V gene: TRBV7-3; clone size: NA; D gene: NA; J gene: TRBJ2-3; CDR3 protein: CASSLNQRQADTQYF; CDR3 DNA: TGTGCCAGCAGCTTAAATCAGCGGCAGGCAGATACGCAGTATTTT
V gene: TRBV2; clone size: NA; D gene: NA; J gene: TRBJ2-5; CDR3 protein: CASREEGETQYF; CDR3 DNA: TGTGCCAGCAGGGAGGAAGGGGAGACCCAGTACTTC
V gene: TRBV5-4; clone size: NA; D gene: TRBD2; J gene: TRBJ2-3; CDR3 protein: CASSFKRGGLVDTQYF; CDR3 DNA: TGTGCCAGCAGCTTTAAGCGGGGGGGCTTGGTAGATACGCAGTATTTT
V gene: TRBV30; clone size: NA; D gene: NA; J gene: TRBJ1-1; CDR3 protein: CAWSVRGLGTEAFF; CDR3 DNA: TGTGCCTGGAGTGTGCGGGGGCTGGGCACTGAAGCTTTCTTT
V gene: TRBV6-1; clone size: once; D gene: NA; J gene: TRBJ2-5; CDR3 protein: CASSERWGASQETQYF; CDR3 DNA: TGTGCCAGCAGTGAACGATGGGGCGCTTCGCAAGAGACCCAGTACTTC
V gene: TRBV27; clone size: NA; D gene: TRBD2; J gene: TRBJ2-7; CDR3 protein: CASRYDSGTTYEQYF; CDR3 DNA: TGTGCCAGCAGATACGACTCCGGGACTACCTACGAGCAGTACTTC
V gene: TRBV6-1; clone size: NA; D gene: TRBD1; J gene: TRBJ2-7; CDR3 protein: CASRQGTERYEQYF; CDR3 DNA: TGTGCCAGCCGACAAGGGACAGAGAGGTACGAGCAGTACTTC
V gene: TRBV5-6; clone size: once; D gene: TRBD1; J gene: TRBJ2-5; CDR3 protein: CASSLWDSGGLETQYF; CDR3 DNA: TGTGCCAGCAGCCTTTGGGACTCAGGGGGCTTGGAGACCCAGTACTTC
V gene: TRBV9; clone size: NA; D gene: TRBD2; J gene: TRBJ2-1; CDR3 protein: CASSVATGSSGPDEQFF; CDR3 DNA: TGTGCCAGCAGCGTAGCTACCGGATCTAGCGGGCCGGATGAGCAGTTCTTC
V gene: TRBV7-3; clone size: NA; D gene: TRBD2; J gene: TRBJ2-1; CDR3 protein: CASSLDSGGQQFF; CDR3 DNA: TGTGCCAGCAGCTTAGATAGCGGGGGGCAACAGTTCTTC
V gene: TRBV19; clone size: NA; D gene: NA; J gene: TRBJ2-7; CDR3 protein: CASGRGTDEQYF; CDR3 DNA: TGTGCCAGTGGTCGGGGGACGGACGAGCAGTACTTC
V gene: TRBV7-9; clone size: few; D gene: NA; J gene: TRBJ2-1; CDR3 protein: CASSPRRFDDNEQFF; CDR3 DNA: TGTGCCAGCAGCCCCCGCAGGTTCGATGACAATGAGCAGTTCTTC
V gene: TRBV28; clone size: NA; D gene: NA; J gene: TRBJ2-1; CDR3 protein: CASRGESDSNEQFF; CDR3 DNA: TGTGCCAGCAGAGGAGAGTCGGACAGCAATGAGCAGTTCTTC
V gene: TRBV25-1; clone size: NA; D gene: TRBD1; J gene: TRBJ2-3; CDR3 protein: CASSGTGTGIVTDTQYF; CDR3 DNA: TGTGCCAGCAGTGGAACCGGGACAGGTATTGTCACAGATACGCAGTATTTT
V gene: TRBV2; clone size: NA; D gene: NA; J gene: TRBJ1-2; CDR3 protein: CATSLGAGWGYTF; CDR3 DNA: TGTGCCACCTCTCTCGGCGCAGGCTGGGGCTACACCTTC
V gene: TRBV28; clone size: NA; D gene: NA; J gene: TRBJ2-7; CDR3 protein: CASSSRGEQYF; CDR3 DNA: TGTGCCAGCAGTTCTAGGGGGGAGCAGTACTTC
V gene: TRBV11-2; clone size: NA; D gene: NA; J gene: TRBJ1-2; CDR3 protein: CASSPSGGGYGYTF; CDR3 DNA: TGTGCCAGCAGTCCGTCGGGGGGCGGCTATGGCTACACCTTC